What follows are 8 T cell receptor beta chains derived from one specimen sequenced in a study of spatial heterogeneity in lung cancer. The sample's time point: sample taken at primary tumor resection. Whole RNA obtained from tumor, nontumor lung or frozen PBMC underwent sequencing without sorting. TCRdb processed the 5' RACE reads anew with MiXCR; each CDR3 protein has one entry. The data show tens of thousands of distinct CDR3 sequences, 7% to 10% seen once. This sample comprised PBMCs, obtained at surgery. These receptors came from a female donor with early-stage non-small cell lung cancer.

The chain employs TRBV16 and TRBJ2-1; possible D gene TRBD2, 6 bases. Trimming took 2 bases from V and 12 from J, leaving 23 bases between them. The CDR3 is 16 residues long. Germline V lookup: CDR1 KGHSY, CDR2 FQNENV. The CDR3 spells CASSQTGLAGGEGQFF. The CDR3 bases are TGTGCCAGCAGCCAAACCGGGCTGGCAGGCGGGGAAGGGCAGTTCTTC.

The table lists this clonotype with many counts. The chain combines TRBV20-1 with TRBJ2-7, with 7 bases lining up with TRBD2. In germline, CDR1 is DFQATT, CDR2 SNEGSKA (reference sequence). This CDR3 spans 14 amino acids. The junction had 4 bases not matched to a gene; V was cut back by 0 bases and J by 2 bases. DNA for the CDR3: TGCAGTGCTAGAGATGGGGGGGTTGCCTACGAGCAGTACTTC. Translation gives CSARDGGVAYEQYF.

The table lists this clonotype with many counts. This chain connects TRBV10-1 to TRBJ2-5; D is possibly TRBD1 (6 bases). V was trimmed by 5 bases and J by 0 bases, leaving 10 bases between them. Germline CDR1 and CDR2: WNHNN and SYGVQD (reference sequence). The CDR3 extends over 14 amino acids. In DNA, the CDR3 is TGCGCCAGCAGTACGACAGGAGACCAAGAGACCCAGTACTTC. Amino acid sequence: CASSTTGDQETQYF.

V and J are TRBV10-3 and TRBJ1-1; 8 nucleotides agree with TRBD1. Germline V gene data show CDR1 as ENHRY and CDR2 as SYGVKD. Losses at the gene ends were 5 bases for V and 5 bases for J; bases not matched to a gene: 10. The CDR3 length is 15 residues. CDR3 in amino acids: CAISPTTGEGTEAFF. The CDR3 coding sequence is TGTGCCATCAGTCCCACGACAGGGGAGGGAACTGAAGCTTTCTTT.

The rearrangement joins TRBV28 to TRBJ2-1; TRBD2 aligns across 7 bases. The germline V gene encodes CDR1 MDHEN and CDR2 SYDVKM. This CDR3 comprises 16 residues. J gave up 9 bases and V 7 bases, and 18 bases lay outside the gene matches. CDR3 DNA: TGTGCCAGCACCCGACGGTTGCGACTAGCTATGGGTGAGCAGTTCTTC. Its protein is CASTRRLRLAMGEQFF.

This clonotype has just a few counts. The genes are TRBV20-1 and TRBJ1-1, with D perhaps TRBD1 (5 bases). The CDR3 is made up of 18 amino acids. Germline V gene data show CDR1 as DFQATT and CDR2 as SNEGSKA (reference sequence). Trimming left V 6 bases short and J 0 bases short, with 26 bases between. The CDR3: CSAKPSGGFDGLNTEAFF. The DNA for the CDR3 is TGCAGTGCCAAACCTTCCGGGGGATTCGACGGCTTGAACACTGAAGCTTTCTTT.

This clonotype was seen a handful of times. This rearrangement joins TRBV6-5 to TRBJ1-6; TRBD1 matches 9 bases. Germline trimming cut 2 bases from V and 9 bases from J; bases unmatched to any gene: 23. The CDR3 extends over 21 amino acids. Germline V gene sequence: CDR1 MNHEY, CDR2 SVGAGI. In DNA, the CDR3 is TGTGCCAGCAGTTACCGAACCCCGGGACAGGGAAGGGCTAGTTCGGGTTCACCCCTCCACTTT. Its translation: CASSYRTPGQGRASSGSPLHF.

This clonotype has just a few counts. The V call is TRBV20-1, the J call TRBJ1-3, with TRBD1 matching 10 bases. The junction had 7 bases not matched to a gene; V was cut back by 5 bases and J by 3 bases. The CDR3 totals 15 residues. Germline CDR1 is DFQATT and CDR2 is SNEGSKA (reference sequence). Written as DNA, the CDR3 is TGCAGTGCTTATACCGGGACAGGGGTTGGAAACACCATATATTTT. Translation: CSAYTGTGVGNTIYF.